The 16 T cell receptor beta chains listed next were all sequenced from one sample in a study of cytotoxic CD8 clonotypes in ibrutinib-treated CLL. Generated by immunoSEQ multiplex PCR, the TCRdb table keeps only in-frame clones and is missing some. The sample shows some 310,000 clones, about 77% of them seen only once. Sequencing was performed on PBMCs, taken before ibrutinib treatment. These receptors were collected from a human donor with chronic lymphocytic leukemia.

This clone was seen only a few times. The chain carries TRBV2 and TRBJ1-5, with D uncertain. Germline lookup yields CDR1 SNHLY and CDR2 FYNNEI. The CDR3 runs 13 residues. The germline V and J ends were trimmed by 1 base and 7 bases, with 8 bases remaining between them. The CDR3 loop reads CASSEVRLQPQHF. The CDR3, as DNA: TGTGCCAGCAGTGAAGTCAGGCTCCAGCCCCAGCATTTT.

The V and J genes are TRBV5-1 and TRBJ1-5; D might be TRBD1 (5 bases). With 0 bases removed from V and 5 bases from J, the gap between germline ends came to 9 bases. This CDR3 contains 14 residues. CDR1 and CDR2 (germline): SGHRS, YFSETQ. The chain's CDR3 is CASSLDGADQPQHF. CDR3 sequence (DNA): TGCGCCAGCAGCTTGGATGGGGCTGATCAGCCCCAGCATTTT.

This clone was recorded once. This chain links TRBV7-2 with TRBJ2-7, with D perhaps assigned TRBD1 or TRBD2 (5 bases each). V was shortened by 3 bases and J by 7 bases, with 13 bases between the two germline ends. Germline V gives CDR1 SGHTA, CDR2 FQGNSA. The CDR3 has 13 amino acids. Written as DNA, the CDR3 is TGTGCCAGCAGCTTTGGGACCCAGTGGGAGCAGTACTTC. Its translation is CASSFGTQWEQYF.

This chain uses TRBV18 with TRBJ1-2, with a weak D call TRBD1 (6 bases). Germline V CDR1 and CDR2: KGHSH, LQKENI. The CDR3 totals 17 residues. The V end lost 3 bases, the J end lost 8 bases, and 25 bases lay between the germline ends. CDR3 region: CASSPSGGAQENGGYTF. CDR3 bases: TGTGCCAGCTCACCTTCTGGGGGGGCCCAGGAGAACGGCGGCTACACCTTC. Full variable domain (missing parts from reference TRBV18 and TRBJ1-2): NAGVMQNPRHLVRRRGQEARLRCSPMKGHSHVYWYRQLPEEGLKFMVYLQKENIIDESGMPKERFSAEFPKEGPSILRIQQVVRGDSAAYFCASSPSGGAQENGGYTFGSGTRLTVV.

The rearrangement links TRBV13 to TRBJ2-5; possible D gene TRBD2, 6 bases. Germline V lookup: CDR1 PRHDT, CDR2 FYEKMQ (reference sequence). Trimming took off 0 bases at V and 5 bases at J, with 13 bases between the two ends. This CDR3 has 15 residues. The CDR3: CASSLGRGARETQYF. The CDR3 bases are TGTGCCAGCAGCTTAGGCCGCGGGGCGCGGGAGACCCAGTACTTC.

Comment on this clone: Other nucleotide sequences from this sample produce the same CDR3. The chain links TRBV9 to TRBJ2-3, with TRBD2 matching 13 bases. The CDR3 has 16 amino acids. Losses at the gene ends were 2 bases for V and 3 bases for J; bases not matched to a gene: 3. The germline V gene encodes CDR1 SGDLS and CDR2 YYNGEE. CDR3 nucleotide sequence: TGTGCCAGCAGCGTTCTGGGACTAGCGGGGACAGATACGCAGTATTTT. As protein: CASSVLGLAGTDTQYF.

As to this clone: The sample contains more than one DNA sequence encoding this CDR3. V usage is TRBV6-5 and J usage is TRBJ1-1; TRBD1 might be the D (5 bases). The CDR3 extends over 15 amino acids. V was shortened by 9 bases and J by 4 bases, with 21 bases between the two germline ends. CDR1 and CDR2 (germline): MNHEY, SVGAGI. The CDR3 coding sequence is TGTGCCAGTCTTAAACCCACAGGAGGGGTCACTGAAGCTTTCTTT. The encoded protein is CASLKPTGGVTEAFF.

The rearrangement joins TRBV11-2 to TRBJ1-1; D is ambiguous. The CDR3 contains 16 residues. The V end lost 5 bases, the J end lost 4 bases, and 20 bases lay between the germline ends. Looked up from germline, CDR1 is SGHAT and CDR2 is FQNNGV. The CDR3 DNA reads as TGTGCCAGCAGCCCTCTCCGGACGAGTCTGGGCACTGAAGCTTTCTTT. The encoded protein is CASSPLRTSLGTEAFF.

The J gene is TRBJ1-3, the V gene TRBV7-3; 11 bases map to TRBD1. CDR1 is SGHTA, CDR2 FQGTGA, per germline. The CDR3 is made up of 17 amino acids. V was clipped by 2 bases and J by 2 bases; unmatched bases: 5. The CDR3 sequence: CASSLVGQGAAGNTIYF. The CDR3 DNA reads as TGTGCCAGCAGCTTAGTTGGACAGGGGGCGGCTGGAAACACCATATATTTT.

The J gene is TRBJ2-1, the V gene TRBV5-8, with D possibly being TRBD2 (7 bases). Germline assignment: CDR1 SGHTS and CDR2 YDEGEE. V was trimmed by 4 bases and J by 4 bases, leaving 12 bases between them. The CDR3 is 14 residues long. This CDR3 is CASSPGGGYNEQFF. The DNA for the CDR3 is TGTGCCAGCAGCCCGGGGGGCGGGTACAATGAGCAGTTCTTC.

This clone was counted between two and nine times. V and J are TRBV4-3 and TRBJ2-3, with D perhaps matching TRBD2 (6 bases). The length of the CDR3 is 16 residues. Germline values: CDR1 LGHNA, CDR2 YSLEER. Trimming left V 1 base short and J 4 bases short, with 15 bases between. The CDR3 coding sequence is TGCGCCAGCAGCCAAGGGGTCGGGAGTGTCGCAGATACGCAGTATTTT. It specifies CASSQGVGSVADTQYF.

The V gene is TRBV4-2, the J gene TRBJ1-2; D remains unclear. Germline V CDR1 and CDR2: LGHNA, YNFKEQ. The V gene lost 0 bases and the J gene lost 2 bases, with 13 bases spanning the gap. This CDR3 has 16 residues. CDR3 DNA sequence: TGTGCCAGCAGCCAAGATCACACAACAAAGAACTATGGCTACACCTTC. Translating it yields CASSQDHTTKNYGYTF.

The V and J genes are TRBV18 and TRBJ2-3; D is ambiguous. V gave up 8 bases and J gave up 4 bases, with 13 bases separating them. This CDR3 has 13 amino acids. CDR1 KGHSH and CDR2 LQKENI come from the germline V gene. CDR3 DNA: TGTGCCAGCAGGTTAAAGGAGTCAGATACGCAGTATTTT. Protein: CASRLKESDTQYF.

The V call is TRBV6-5, the J call TRBJ1-4, with TRBD1 as a possible D gene (5 bases). CDR1 is MNHEY, CDR2 SVGAGI, per germline. The CDR3 extends over 15 amino acids. The V end lost 6 bases, the J end lost 2 bases, and 13 bases lay between the germline ends. The CDR3 nucleotides read TGTGCCAGCAGGGGACCAGGGTGGACTAATGAAAAACTGTTTTTT. Its protein product is CASRGPGWTNEKLFF.

V is TRBV18 and J is TRBJ1-5, with D hard to call. Per germline, CDR1 KGHSH and CDR2 LQKENI. The CDR3 has 14 residues. V was shortened by 2 bases and J by 0 bases, with 5 bases between the two germline ends. CDR3 sequence (DNA): TGTGCCAGCTCACCAGAAAATAGCAATCAGCCCCAGCATTTT. Protein sequence: CASSPENSNQPQHF.

CDR3 DNA sequence: TGCGCCAGCAGCCGGGACAGTCGCACAGATACGCAGTATTTT. Encoded protein: CASSRDSRTDTQYF. The chain joins TRBV4-3 to TRBJ2-3, with 7 bases lining up with TRBD1. The V segment lost 4 bases and the J segment 1 base; nucleotides outside the gene matches: 2. The CDR3 is 14 residues long. Germline assignment: CDR1 LGHNA and CDR2 YSLEER.